This T cell receptor (beta chain) was sequenced during a study of cytomegalovirus exposure and HLA in healthy donors. Only a few counts were recorded for this clone. Antigen unknown. Researchers ran the PCR with 60 Vbeta and 13 Jbeta primers. Original processing methods: Later, about 80 million unique TCR beta chains were counted in an analysis, and around 11 million of them were shared. Data came from immunoSEQ multiplex PCR; TCRdb stores just in-frame clones and leaves some out. From that table come the V and J calls and clone size; the DNA was used to work out D and trimming. The repertoire holds 150,000 to 200,000 clones, with roughly a tenth as singletons. Findings and limits, study-wide: TCR beta chain V- and J-gene trimming was linked, in a later analysis, to a missense variant in DCLRE1C.

Trimming pared 6 bases from V and 4 bases from J, leaving 10 bases between. Germline CDR1 is SQVTM and CDR2 is ANQGSEA. The CDR3 has 12 amino acids. The sample consisted of PBMCs. This clonotype originated in a woman aged 25-40 years in good health and CMV-seropositive. V usage is TRBV29-1 and J usage is TRBJ2-1; weak D call: TRBD2 (5 bases). This chain's CDR3 is CSVGVRYNEQFF. DNA of the CDR3: TGCAGCGTCGGGGTTCGATACAATGAGCAGTTCTTC.